The text below deals with one TCR beta chain. This CDR3 region has 15 residues. The V and J ends lost 0 bases and 5 bases respectively, with 14 bases between them. The germline V gene has CDR1 SGHTA and CDR2 FQGNSA. These data are taken from a study of cytomegalovirus exposure and HLA in healthy donors. Overall study context: From donors who were HLA-typed, an early data release held 81 million or so unique TCRs.

PCR used 60 Vbeta primers and 13 Jbeta primers. Profiling relied on immunoSEQ multiplex PCR, and the TCRdb table lists in-frame clones only, not all of them. The sample consists of more than 100,000 clones, 75% to 90% of them appearing once. The chain recombines TRBV7-2 with TRBJ2-7; D possibly corresponds to TRBD1 (5 bases). What was sequenced was PBMCs. This clonotype was sampled from a man in his fifties or sixties in good health and CMV-seronegative. The CDR3 protein is CASSLALGVGDEQYF. The CDR3 DNA is TGTGCCAGCAGCTTAGCGCTAGGGGTCGGCGACGAGCAGTACTTC.